This TCR beta chain was recovered during a study of cytomegalovirus exposure and HLA in healthy donors. Use of 60 Vbeta and 13 Jbeta primers characterized the PCR. Sequencing used immunoSEQ multiplex PCR; TCRdb keeps in-frame clones, though not all of them. The table lists more than 80,000 clones, about 83% of them singletons, with 3% to 4.5% in the top ten. This CDR3 has 15 residues. In germline, CDR1 is SGHAT, CDR2 FQNNGV. Deletions cut 1 base from V and 1 base from J, with 10 bases between. Whole-study findings and limits: A later analysis linked a missense variant in DCLRE1C to the trimming of TCR beta V and J genes.

With respect to this clone: Its antigen is not identified.

This chain links TRBV11-2 with TRBJ2-5; weak D call: TRBD2 (6 bases). This sequence originates from a female donor in good health and CMV-seropositive. Sample: PBMCs. The CDR3 DNA follows: TGTGCCAGCAGCTTAGGACCGGGACTCCAAGAGACCCAGTACTTC. Translation gives CASSLGPGLQETQYF.